Given below is one TCR beta chain in context. The entry originates in a study of blood T cell repertoires in COVID-19. Cohort assignment relied on participant-reported clinical history. Clones were read by immunoSEQ multiplex PCR, and TCRdb kept only the in-frame ones, dropping some. Of roughly 400,000 clones listed, over 75% are singletons. From germline, CDR1 is MNHEY and CDR2 SMNVEV (reference sequence). This CDR3 contains 13 residues. The V gene lost 3 bases and the J gene lost 2 bases, with 7 bases spanning the gap. The specimen was PBMCs or T cells enriched from blood (not recorded which). This rearrangement joins TRBV27 to TRBJ1-1; D remains ambiguous. The TCR originated in a man aged 25-45 years who had recovered from COVID-19. In DNA, the CDR3 is TGTGCCAGCAGTTTTTATGTCAACACTGAAGCTTTCTTT. This gives the protein CASSFYVNTEAFF.